This T cell receptor beta chain was documented in a study of blood T cell repertoires in COVID-19. Those enrolled in Seattle joined during active infection and were followed longitudinally afterward. Libraries were prepared by immunoSEQ multiplex PCR; TCRdb keeps only in-frame clonotypes and omits some of them. The sample has 120,000 or so clones, around 82% seen once. Deletions cut 4 bases from V and 8 bases from J, with 8 bases between. The germline gives CDR1 MNHEY, CDR2 SVGAGI. The CDR3 totals 12 residues. The chain carries TRBV6-5 and TRBJ1-4, with D perhaps TRBD1 (6 bases). This TCR was recovered from a man aged 25 to 40 with COVID-19, enrolled during active disease. Sequencing was performed on peripheral blood. The CDR3 nucleotides are TGTGCCAGCAGTTCAGGGGCGGAAAAACTGTTTTTT. It specifies CASSSGAEKLFF.